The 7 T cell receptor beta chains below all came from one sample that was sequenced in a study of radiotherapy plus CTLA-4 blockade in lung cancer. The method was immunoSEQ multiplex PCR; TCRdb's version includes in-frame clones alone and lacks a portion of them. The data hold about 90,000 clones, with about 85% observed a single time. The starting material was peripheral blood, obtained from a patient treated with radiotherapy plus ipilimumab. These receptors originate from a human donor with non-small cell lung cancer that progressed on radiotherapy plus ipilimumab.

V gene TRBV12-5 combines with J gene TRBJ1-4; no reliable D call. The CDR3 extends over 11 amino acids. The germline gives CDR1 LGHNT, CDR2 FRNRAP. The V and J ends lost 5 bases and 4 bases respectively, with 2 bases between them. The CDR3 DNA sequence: TGTGCTAGTGGTATTAATGAAAAACTGTTTTTT. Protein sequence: CASGINEKLFF.

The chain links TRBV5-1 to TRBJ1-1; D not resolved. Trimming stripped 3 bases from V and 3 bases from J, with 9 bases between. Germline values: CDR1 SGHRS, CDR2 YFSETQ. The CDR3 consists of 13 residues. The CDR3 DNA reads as TGCGCCAGCAGCTCCCCGTTTGACACTGAAGCTTTCTTT. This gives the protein CASSSPFDTEAFF.

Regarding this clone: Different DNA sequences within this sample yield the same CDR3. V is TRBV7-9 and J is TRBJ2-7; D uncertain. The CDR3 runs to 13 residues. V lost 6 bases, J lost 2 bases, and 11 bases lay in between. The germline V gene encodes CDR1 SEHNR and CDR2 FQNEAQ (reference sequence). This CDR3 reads CASSLAGPYEQYF. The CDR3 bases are TGTGCCAGCAGTCTGGCCGGTCCCTACGAGCAGTACTTC.

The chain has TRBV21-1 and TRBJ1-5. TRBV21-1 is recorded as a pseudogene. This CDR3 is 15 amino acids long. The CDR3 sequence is CASSKAKPGNQPQHF. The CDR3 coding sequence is TGTGCCAGCAGCAAAGCGAAACCGGGCAATCAGCCCCAGCATTTT.

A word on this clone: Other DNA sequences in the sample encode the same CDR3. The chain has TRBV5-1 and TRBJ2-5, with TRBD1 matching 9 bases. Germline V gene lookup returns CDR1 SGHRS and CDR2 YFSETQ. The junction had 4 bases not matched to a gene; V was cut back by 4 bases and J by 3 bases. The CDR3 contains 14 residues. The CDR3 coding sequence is TGCGCCAGCAGCCCGGGACAGGGAAAAGAGACCCAGTACTTC. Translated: CASSPGQGKETQYF. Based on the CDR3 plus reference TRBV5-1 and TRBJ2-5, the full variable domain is KAGVTQTPRYLIKTRGQQVTLSCSPISGHRSVSWYQQTPGQGLQFLFEYFSETQRNKGNFPGRFSGRQFSNSRSEMNVSTLELGDSALYLCASSPGQGKETQYFGPGTRLLVL.

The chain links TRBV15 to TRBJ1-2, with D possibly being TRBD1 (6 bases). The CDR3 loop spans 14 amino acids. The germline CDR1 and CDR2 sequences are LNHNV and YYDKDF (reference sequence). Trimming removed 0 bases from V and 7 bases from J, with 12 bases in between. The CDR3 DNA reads TGTGCCACCAGCAGAGATCAGGGGTCGGGTGGCTACACCTTC. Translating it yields CATSRDQGSGGYTF.

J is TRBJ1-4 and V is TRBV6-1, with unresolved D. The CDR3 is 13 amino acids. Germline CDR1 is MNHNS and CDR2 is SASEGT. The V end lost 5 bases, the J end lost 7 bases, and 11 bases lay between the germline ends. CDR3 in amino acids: CASSRSLGEKLFF. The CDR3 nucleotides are TGTGCCAGCAGTAGGTCATTAGGTGAAAAACTGTTTTTT.